This T cell receptor (beta chain) came from a study of T cell changes during pregnancy in multiple sclerosis. Repertoires were generated with immunoSEQ multiplex PCR, while TCRdb's copy carries only in-frame clones and drops some. The sample has about 49,000 clones; approximately 95% are singletons. In germline, CDR1 is SGHVS, CDR2 FQNEAQ. The CDR3 covers 15 residues. Losses at the gene ends were 5 bases for V and 4 bases for J; bases not matched to a gene: 6. The origin of this receptor is a female donor with multiple sclerosis, enrolled in a pregnancy study. The source was CD8+ T cells from peripheral blood mononuclear cells, collected in the first trimester of pregnancy. The chain uses TRBV7-8 and TRBJ2-7; 12 bases agree with TRBD2. The CDR3, as DNA: TGTGCCAGCAGCCAACCTACTAGCGGGAGGTACGAGCAGTACTTC. Amino acids: CASSQPTSGRYEQYF. The full variable domain, in which reference TRBV7-8 and TRBJ2-7 provide the parts outside the CDR3, is GAGVSQSPRYKVAKRGQDVALRCDPISGHVSLFWYQQALGQGPEFLTYFQNEAQLDKSGLPSDRFFAERPEGSVSTLKIQRTQQEDSAVYLCASSQPTSGRYEQYFGPGTRLTVT.